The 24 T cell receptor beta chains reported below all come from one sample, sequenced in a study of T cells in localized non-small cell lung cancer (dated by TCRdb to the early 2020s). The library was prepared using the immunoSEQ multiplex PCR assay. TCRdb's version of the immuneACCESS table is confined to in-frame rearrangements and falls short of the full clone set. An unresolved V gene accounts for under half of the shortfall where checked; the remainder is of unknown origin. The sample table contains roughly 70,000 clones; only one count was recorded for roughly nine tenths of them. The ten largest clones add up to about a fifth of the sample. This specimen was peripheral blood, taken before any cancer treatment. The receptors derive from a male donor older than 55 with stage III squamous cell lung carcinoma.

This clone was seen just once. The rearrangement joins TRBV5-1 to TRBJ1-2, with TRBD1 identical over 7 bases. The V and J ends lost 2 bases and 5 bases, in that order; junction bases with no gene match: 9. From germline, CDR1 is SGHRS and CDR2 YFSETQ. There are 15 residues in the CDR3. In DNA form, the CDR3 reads TGCGCCAGCAGCTTCTCAGGGGGGGCATCGTATGGCTACACCTTC. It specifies CASSFSGGASYGYTF.

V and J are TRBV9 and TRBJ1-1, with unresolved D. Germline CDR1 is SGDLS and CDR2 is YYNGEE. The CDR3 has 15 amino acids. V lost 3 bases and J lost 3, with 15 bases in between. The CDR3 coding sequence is TGTGCCAGCAGCGGAGGAAGGGCAGAATACACTGAAGCTTTCTTT. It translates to CASSGGRAEYTEAFF.

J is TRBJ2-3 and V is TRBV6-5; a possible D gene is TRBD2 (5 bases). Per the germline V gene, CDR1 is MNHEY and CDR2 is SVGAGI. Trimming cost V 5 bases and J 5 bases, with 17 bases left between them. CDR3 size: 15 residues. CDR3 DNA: TGTGCCAGCAGTCCGGACGCCCGCGAGGGAGATACGCAGTATTTT. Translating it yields CASSPDAREGDTQYF.

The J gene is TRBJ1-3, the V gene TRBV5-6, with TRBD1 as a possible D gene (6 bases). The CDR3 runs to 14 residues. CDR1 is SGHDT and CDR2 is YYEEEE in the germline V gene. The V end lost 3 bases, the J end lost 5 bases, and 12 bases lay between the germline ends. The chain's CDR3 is CASSSRGGRNTIYF. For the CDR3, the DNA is TGTGCCAGCAGCTCCAGGGGAGGGAGAAACACCATATATTTT.

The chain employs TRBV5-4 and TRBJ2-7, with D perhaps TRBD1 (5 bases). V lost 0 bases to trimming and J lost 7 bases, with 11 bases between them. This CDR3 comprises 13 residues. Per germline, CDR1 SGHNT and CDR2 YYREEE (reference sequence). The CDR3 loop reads CASSLEAGREQYF. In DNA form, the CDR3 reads TGTGCCAGCAGCTTGGAGGCAGGGCGAGAGCAGTACTTC.

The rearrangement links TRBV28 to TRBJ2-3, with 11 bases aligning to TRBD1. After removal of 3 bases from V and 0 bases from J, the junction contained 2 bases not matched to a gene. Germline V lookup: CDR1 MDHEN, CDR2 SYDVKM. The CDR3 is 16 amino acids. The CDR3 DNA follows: TGTGCCAGCAGTTTTGGGACAGGGGGTAGCACAGATACGCAGTATTTT. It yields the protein CASSFGTGGSTDTQYF.

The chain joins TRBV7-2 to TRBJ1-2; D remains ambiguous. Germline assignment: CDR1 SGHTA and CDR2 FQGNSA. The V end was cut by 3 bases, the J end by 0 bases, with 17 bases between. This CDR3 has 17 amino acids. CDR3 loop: CASSFWRIDGPNYGYTF. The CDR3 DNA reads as TGTGCCAGCAGCTTTTGGAGGATTGATGGTCCTAACTATGGCTACACCTTC.

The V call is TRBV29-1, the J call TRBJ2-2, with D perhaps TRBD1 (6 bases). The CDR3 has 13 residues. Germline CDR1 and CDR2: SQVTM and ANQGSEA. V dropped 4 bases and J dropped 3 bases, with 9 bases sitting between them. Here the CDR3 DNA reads TGCAGCGTTGGAGGGGGAGACACCGGGGAGCTGTTTTTT. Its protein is CSVGGGDTGELFF.

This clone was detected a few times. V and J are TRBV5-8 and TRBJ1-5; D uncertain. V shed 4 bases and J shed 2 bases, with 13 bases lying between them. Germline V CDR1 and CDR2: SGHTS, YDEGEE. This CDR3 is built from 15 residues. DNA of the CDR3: TGTGCCAGCAGCATTGGACTTTTAGGCAATCAGCCCCAGCATTTT. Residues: CASSIGLLGNQPQHF.

The CDR3 DNA sequence: TGTGCCAGTAGCCGTAACACGGCCAGGGGAAATTCACCCCTCCACTTT. It codes for CASSRNTARGNSPLHF. This chain links TRBV19 with TRBJ1-6; maybe TRBD1 (6 bases). V dropped 6 bases and J dropped 7 bases, with 19 bases sitting between them. The CDR3 contains 16 residues. Germline CDR1 LNHDA, CDR2 SQIVND (reference sequence).

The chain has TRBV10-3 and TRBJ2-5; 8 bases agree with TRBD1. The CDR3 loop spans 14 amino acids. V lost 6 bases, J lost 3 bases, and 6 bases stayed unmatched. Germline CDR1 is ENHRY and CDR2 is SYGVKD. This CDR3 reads CAISEVDREETQYF. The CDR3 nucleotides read TGTGCCATCAGCGAAGTGGACAGGGAAGAGACCCAGTACTTC.

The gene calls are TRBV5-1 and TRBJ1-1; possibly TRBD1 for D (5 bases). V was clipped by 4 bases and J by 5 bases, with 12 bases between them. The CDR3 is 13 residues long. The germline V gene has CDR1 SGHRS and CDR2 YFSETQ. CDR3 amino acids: CASSLQGDTEAFF. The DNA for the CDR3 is TGCGCCAGCAGCCTGCAGGGAGATACTGAAGCTTTCTTT.

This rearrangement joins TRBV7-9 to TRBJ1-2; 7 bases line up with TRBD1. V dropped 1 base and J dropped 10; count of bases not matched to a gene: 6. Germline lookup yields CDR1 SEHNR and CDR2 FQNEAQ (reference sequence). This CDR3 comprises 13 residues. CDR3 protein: CASSLVRTGHYTF. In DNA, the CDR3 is TGTGCCAGCAGCTTAGTTCGGACAGGACACTACACCTTC.

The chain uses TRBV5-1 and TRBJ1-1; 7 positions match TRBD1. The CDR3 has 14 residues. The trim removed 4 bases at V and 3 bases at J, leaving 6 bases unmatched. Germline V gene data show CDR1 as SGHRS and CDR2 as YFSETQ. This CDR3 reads CASSTGDWDTEAFF. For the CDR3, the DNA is TGCGCCAGCAGCACAGGGGATTGGGACACTGAAGCTTTCTTT.

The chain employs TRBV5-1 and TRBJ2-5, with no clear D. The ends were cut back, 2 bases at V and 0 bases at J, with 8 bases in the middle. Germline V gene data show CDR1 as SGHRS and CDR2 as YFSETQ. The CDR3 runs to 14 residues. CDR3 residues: CASSFHGDQETQYF. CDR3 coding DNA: TGCGCCAGCAGCTTCCATGGAGACCAAGAGACCCAGTACTTC.

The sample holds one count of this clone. The CDR3 nucleotides read TGTGCCAGCAGCCAAGGGCCGAGCACAGATACGCAGTATTTT. The encoded protein is CASSQGPSTDTQYF. The rearrangement uses TRBV4-2 and TRBJ2-3; D gene uncertain. Trimming removed 1 base from V and 0 bases from J, with 5 bases in between. Germline CDR1 reads LGHNA; CDR2 reads YNFKEQ. The CDR3 contains 14 residues.

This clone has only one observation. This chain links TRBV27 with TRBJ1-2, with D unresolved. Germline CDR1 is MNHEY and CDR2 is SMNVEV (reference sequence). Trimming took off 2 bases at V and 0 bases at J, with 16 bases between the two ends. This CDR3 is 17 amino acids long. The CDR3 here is CASSLRNLGASNYGYTF. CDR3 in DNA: TGTGCCAGCAGTTTAAGAAATCTGGGAGCGTCTAACTATGGCTACACCTTC.

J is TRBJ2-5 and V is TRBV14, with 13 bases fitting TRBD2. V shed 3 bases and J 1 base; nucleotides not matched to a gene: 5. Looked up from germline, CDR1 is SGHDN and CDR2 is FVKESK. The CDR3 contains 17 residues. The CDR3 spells CASSQPGLAGAQETQYF. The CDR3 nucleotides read TGTGCCAGCAGCCAGCCCGGACTAGCGGGGGCCCAAGAGACCCAGTACTTC.

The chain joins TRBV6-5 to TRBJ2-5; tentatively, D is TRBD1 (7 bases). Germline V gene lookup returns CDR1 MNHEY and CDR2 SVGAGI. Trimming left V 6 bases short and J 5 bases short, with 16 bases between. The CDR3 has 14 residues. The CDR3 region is CASSPTTGRETQYF. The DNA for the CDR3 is TGTGCCAGCAGCCCTACGACAGGGAGGGAGACCCAGTACTTC.

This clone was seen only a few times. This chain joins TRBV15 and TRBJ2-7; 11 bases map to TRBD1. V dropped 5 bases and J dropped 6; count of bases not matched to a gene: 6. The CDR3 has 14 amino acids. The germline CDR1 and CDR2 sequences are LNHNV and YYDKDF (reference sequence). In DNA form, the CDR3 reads TGTGCCACCAGCCCAGGGGACAGGGGGACCGAGCAGTACTTC. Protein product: CATSPGDRGTEQYF.

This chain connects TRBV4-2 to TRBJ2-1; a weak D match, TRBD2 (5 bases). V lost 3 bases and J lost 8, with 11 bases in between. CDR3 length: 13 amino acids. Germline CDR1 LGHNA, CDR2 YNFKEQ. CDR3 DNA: TGTGCCAGCAGCCAGGCAGCGAGGGATGAGCAGTTCTTC. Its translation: CASSQAARDEQFF.

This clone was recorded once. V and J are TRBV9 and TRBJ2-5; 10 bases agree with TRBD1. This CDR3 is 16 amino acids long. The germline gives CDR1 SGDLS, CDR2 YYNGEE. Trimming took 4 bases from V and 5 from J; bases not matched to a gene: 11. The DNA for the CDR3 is TGTGCCAGCAGCCCTACAACCGGACAGGGGGGGGAGACCCAGTACTTC. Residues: CASSPTTGQGGETQYF.

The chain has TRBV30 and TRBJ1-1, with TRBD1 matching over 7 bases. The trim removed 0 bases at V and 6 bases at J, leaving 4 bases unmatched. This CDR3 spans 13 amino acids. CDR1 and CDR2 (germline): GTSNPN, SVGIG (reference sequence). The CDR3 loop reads CAWSVQGGAEAFF. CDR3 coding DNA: TGTGCCTGGAGTGTTCAGGGGGGGGCTGAAGCTTTCTTT.

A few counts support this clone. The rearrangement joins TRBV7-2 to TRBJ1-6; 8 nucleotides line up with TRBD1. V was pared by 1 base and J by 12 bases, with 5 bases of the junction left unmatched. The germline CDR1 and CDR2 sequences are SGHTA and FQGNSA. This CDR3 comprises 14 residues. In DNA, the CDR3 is TGTGCCAGCAGCTTAGGACAGGGGTGGGTACCCCTCCACTTT. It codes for CASSLGQGWVPLHF.